Listed below are T cell receptor beta chains from one sample, sequenced in a study of T cells after yellow fever vaccination. TCRdb fed the 5' RACE reads into MiXCR, producing one record per CDR3 protein. The sample records 150,000 or so distinct CDR3 sequences, about a tenth being singletons. The starting material was CD8+ T cells sorted from PBMCs, obtained 45 days after the yellow fever booster vaccination. The source is a man in his late teens or twenties who received the YFV17D yellow fever vaccine. The CDR3 runs from the conserved cysteine through the conserved F or W. A D gene is named only where the DNA matches it firmly. Clone size, where shown, is once, few, many, or a class for clones that have expanded.

cdr3_nt cdr3_aa j_call d_call clone_size v_call
TGCAGTGCTAGAGTTCGGGAGACCCAGTACTTC CSARVRETQYF TRBJ2-5 . . TRBV20-1
TGTGCCAGCAGCCCGACAGGGGGCTTTTCTGAGACCCAGTACTTC CASSPTGGFSETQYF TRBJ2-5 TRBD1 . TRBV7-9
TGTGCCAGCAGCTTTACCGGGACAGGGACACTTAATGAAAAACTGTTTTTT CASSFTGTGTLNEKLFF TRBJ1-4 TRBD1 few TRBV7-9
TGCGCCAGCAGCCAAGACAGGGTCAAACCGAATTCACCCCTCCACTTT CASSQDRVKPNSPLHF TRBJ1-6 . few TRBV4-1
TGTGCCAGTAGTCCCGGGACGTGGATCAATGGCTACACCTTC CASSPGTWINGYTF TRBJ1-2 . . TRBV19
TGTGCCAGCAGCTTGGGACAGCACTATGGCTACACCTTC CASSLGQHYGYTF TRBJ1-2 TRBD1 many TRBV7-6
TGTGCCAGCAGCTTAGCGCCCGGCGATGAAAAACTGTTTTTT CASSLAPGDEKLFF TRBJ1-4 . . TRBV7-6
TGCAGTGCTAGAGCCCGGGACGAAGGAAGAGATACGCAGTATTTT CSARARDEGRDTQYF TRBJ2-3 . medium-sized TRBV20-1
TGCGCCAGCAGAATCGCTAACACCGGGGAGCTGTTTTTT CASRIANTGELFF TRBJ2-2 . . TRBV5-1
TGCAGTGTTCCGACTAGCGGGGATTACAATGAGCAGTTCTTC CSVPTSGDYNEQFF TRBJ2-1 TRBD2 many TRBV20-1